The 5 T cell receptor beta chains listed next were all sequenced from one sample in a study of T cell responses to AZD1222 COVID-19 vaccine. Sequencing was performed with immunoSEQ multiplex PCR; in TCRdb, only in-frame clones are kept and a portion is missing. In the table there are over 130,000 clones, roughly 93% of which are singletons. Sample: peripheral blood, taken 28 days after the second AZD1222 dose. The source is an adult who received the AZD1222 COVID-19 vaccine.

This chain uses TRBV18 with TRBJ1-5; 7 nucleotides line up with TRBD1. J gave up 4 bases and V 4 bases, and 4 bases lay outside the gene matches. This CDR3 spans 14 amino acids. Germline V gene lookup returns CDR1 KGHSH and CDR2 LQKENI. CDR3 sequence reads: CASSQGTENQPQHF. In DNA, the CDR3 is TGTGCCAGCTCACAAGGGACAGAGAATCAGCCCCAGCATTTT.

This rearrangement joins TRBV12-3 or TRBV12-4 to TRBJ2-2, with TRBD1 matching over 7 bases. After removal of 8 bases from V and 6 bases from J, the junction contained 3 bases not matched to a gene. The CDR3 totals 12 residues. CDR3 sequence: CASGTAPGELFF. CDR3 sequence (DNA): TGTGCCAGCGGGACAGCCCCCGGGGAGCTGTTTTTT.

This chain links TRBV24-1 with TRBJ1-5; 9 nucleotides align to TRBD1. The CDR3 runs 15 residues. V shed 3 bases, J shed 6 bases, and the junction held 5 bases outside the gene matches. Germline V gene data show CDR1 as KGHDR and CDR2 as SFDVKD. DNA of the CDR3: TGTGCCACCAGTGATGGGACAGGGCCGGGTCAGCCCCAGCATTTT. Protein sequence: CATSDGTGPGQPQHF.

The chain combines TRBV5-5 with TRBJ1-4; D not resolved. CDR1 and CDR2 (germline): SGHKS, YYEKEE (reference sequence). With 7 bases removed from V and 7 bases from J, the gap between germline ends came to 14 bases. The CDR3 is made up of 13 amino acids. The CDR3 sequence is CASGMRGIEKLFF. CDR3 sequence (DNA): TGTGCCAGCGGTATGAGAGGAATTGAAAAACTGTTTTTT.

This rearrangement joins TRBV6-5 to TRBJ2-2; the D is unclear. Trimming cost V 7 bases and J 5 bases, with 11 bases left between them. Germline V gene lookup returns CDR1 MNHEY and CDR2 SVGAGI. The CDR3 spans 13 residues. In DNA, the CDR3 is TGTGCCAGCACCAAGACGGCGACCGGGGAGCTGTTTTTT. Its protein is CASTKTATGELFF.